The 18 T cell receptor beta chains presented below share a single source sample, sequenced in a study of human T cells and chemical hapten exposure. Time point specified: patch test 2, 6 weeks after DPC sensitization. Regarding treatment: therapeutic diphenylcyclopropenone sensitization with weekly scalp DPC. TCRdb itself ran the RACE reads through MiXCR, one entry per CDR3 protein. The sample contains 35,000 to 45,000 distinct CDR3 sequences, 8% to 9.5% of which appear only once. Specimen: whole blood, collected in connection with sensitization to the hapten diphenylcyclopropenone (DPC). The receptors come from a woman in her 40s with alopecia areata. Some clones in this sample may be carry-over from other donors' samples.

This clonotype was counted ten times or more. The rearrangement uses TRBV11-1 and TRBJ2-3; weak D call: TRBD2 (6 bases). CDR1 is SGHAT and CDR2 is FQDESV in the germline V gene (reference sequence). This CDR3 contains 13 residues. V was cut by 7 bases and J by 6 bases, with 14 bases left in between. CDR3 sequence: CASTRRRADTQYF. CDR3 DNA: TGTGCCAGCACCAGAAGGAGGGCCGATACGCAGTATTTT. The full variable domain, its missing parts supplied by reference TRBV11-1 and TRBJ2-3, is EAEVAQSPRYKITEKSQAVAFWCDPISGHATLYWYRQILGQGPELLVQFQDESVVDDSQLPKDRFSAERLKGVDSTLKIQPAELGDSAMYLCASTRRRADTQYFGPGTRLTVL.

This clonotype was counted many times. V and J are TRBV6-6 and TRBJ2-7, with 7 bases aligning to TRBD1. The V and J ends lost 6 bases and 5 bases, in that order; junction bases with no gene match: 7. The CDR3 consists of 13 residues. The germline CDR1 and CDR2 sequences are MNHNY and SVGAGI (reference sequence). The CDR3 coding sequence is TGTGCCAGCAGACCAACGACAGGGCACGAGCAGTACTTC. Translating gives CASRPTTGHEQYF.

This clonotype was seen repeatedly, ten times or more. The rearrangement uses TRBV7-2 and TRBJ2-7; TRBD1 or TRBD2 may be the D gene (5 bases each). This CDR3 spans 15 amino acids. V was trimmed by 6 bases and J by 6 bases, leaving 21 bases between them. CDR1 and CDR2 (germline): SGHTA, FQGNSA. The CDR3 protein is CASSFPGPGVSEQYF. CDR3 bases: TGTGCCAGCAGTTTTCCGGGACCCGGGGTATCCGAGCAGTACTTC.

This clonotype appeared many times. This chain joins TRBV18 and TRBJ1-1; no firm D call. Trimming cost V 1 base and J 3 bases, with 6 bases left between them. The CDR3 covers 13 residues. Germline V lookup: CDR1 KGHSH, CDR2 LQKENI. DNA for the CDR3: TGTGCCAGCTCACCACGTCGGGACACTGAAGCTTTCTTT. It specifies CASSPRRDTEAFF.

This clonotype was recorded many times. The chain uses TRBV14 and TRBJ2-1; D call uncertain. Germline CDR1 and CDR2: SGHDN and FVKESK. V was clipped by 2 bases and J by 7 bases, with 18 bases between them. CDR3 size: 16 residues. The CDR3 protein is CASSQQSASLGNEQFF. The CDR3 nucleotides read TGTGCCAGCAGCCAACAATCGGCCTCCCTTGGGAATGAGCAGTTCTTC.

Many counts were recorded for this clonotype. CDR3 nucleotide sequence: TGCAGCGTTAGTGGGACTAGCGGGGATCCGAACACCGGGGAGCTGTTTTTT. Translation gives CSVSGTSGDPNTGELFF. The V gene is TRBV29-1, the J gene TRBJ2-2; 13 nucleotides match TRBD2. The ends lost 5 bases at V and 0 bases at J; junction bases unmatched: 6. CDR1 is SQVTM and CDR2 is ANQGSEA in the germline V gene. The CDR3 has 17 residues.

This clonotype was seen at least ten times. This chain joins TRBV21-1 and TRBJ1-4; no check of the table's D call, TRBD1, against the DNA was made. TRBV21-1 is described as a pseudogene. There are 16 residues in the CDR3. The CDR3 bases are TGTGCCAGCAGCGAAACAGGGGACTGGGGTAATGAAAAACTGTTTTTT. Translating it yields CASSETGDWGNEKLFF.

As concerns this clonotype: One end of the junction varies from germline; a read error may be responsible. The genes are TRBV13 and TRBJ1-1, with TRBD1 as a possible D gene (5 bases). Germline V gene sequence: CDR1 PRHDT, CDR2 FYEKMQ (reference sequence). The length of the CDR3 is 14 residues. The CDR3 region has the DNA TGTGTCAGCAGCTTATGGGGGTCGAACACTGAAGCTTTCTTT. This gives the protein CVSSLWGSNTEAFF.

CDR3 in amino acids: CSVEGTGGSPLHF. CDR3 DNA: TGCAGCGTTGAAGGGACAGGGGGTTCACCCCTCCACTTT. The chain joins TRBV29-1 to TRBJ1-6; the match to TRBD1 covers 10 bases. Germline V lookup: CDR1 SQVTM, CDR2 ANQGSEA. V was clipped by 1 base and J by 9 bases; unmatched bases: 0. CDR3 length: 13 residues.

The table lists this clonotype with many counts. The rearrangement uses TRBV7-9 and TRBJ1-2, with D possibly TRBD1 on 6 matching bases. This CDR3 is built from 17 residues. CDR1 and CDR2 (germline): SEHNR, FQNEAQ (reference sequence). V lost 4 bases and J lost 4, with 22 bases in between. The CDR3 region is CASSSTSDRRPTYGYTF. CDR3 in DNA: TGTGCCAGCAGCTCAACCAGTGACAGGCGCCCCACCTATGGCTACACCTTC.

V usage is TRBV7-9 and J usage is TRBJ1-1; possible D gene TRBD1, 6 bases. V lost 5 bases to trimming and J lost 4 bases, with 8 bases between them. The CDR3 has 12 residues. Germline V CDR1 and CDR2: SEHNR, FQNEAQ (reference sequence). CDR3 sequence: CASSQGTTEAFF. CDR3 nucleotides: TGTGCCAGCAGCCAGGGGACCACTGAAGCTTTCTTT.

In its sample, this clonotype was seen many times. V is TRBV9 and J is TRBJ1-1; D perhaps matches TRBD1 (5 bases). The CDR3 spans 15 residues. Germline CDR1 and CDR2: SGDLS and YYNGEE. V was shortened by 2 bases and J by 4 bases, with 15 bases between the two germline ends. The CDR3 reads CASSVAQGGSTEAFF. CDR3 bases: TGTGCCAGCAGCGTGGCGCAGGGAGGGAGCACTGAAGCTTTCTTT.

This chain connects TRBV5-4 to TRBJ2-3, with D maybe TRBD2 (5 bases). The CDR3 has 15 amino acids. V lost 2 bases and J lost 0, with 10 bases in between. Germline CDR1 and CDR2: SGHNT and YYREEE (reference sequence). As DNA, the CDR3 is TGTGCCAGCAGCTTCTCTAGCCCGAGCACAGATACGCAGTATTTT. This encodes CASSFSSPSTDTQYF.

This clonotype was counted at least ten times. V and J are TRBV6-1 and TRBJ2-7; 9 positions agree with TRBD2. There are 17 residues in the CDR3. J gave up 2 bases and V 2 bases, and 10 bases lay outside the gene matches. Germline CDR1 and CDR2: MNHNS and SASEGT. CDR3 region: CASSELGGGVGTYEQYF. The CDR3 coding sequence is TGTGCCAGCAGTGAACTTGGCGGGGGGGTCGGGACCTACGAGCAGTACTTC.

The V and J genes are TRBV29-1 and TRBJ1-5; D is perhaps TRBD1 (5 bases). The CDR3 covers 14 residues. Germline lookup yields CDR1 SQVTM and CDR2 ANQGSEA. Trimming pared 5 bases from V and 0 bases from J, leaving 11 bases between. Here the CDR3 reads CSVNRDGSNQPQHF. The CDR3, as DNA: TGCAGCGTTAATCGGGACGGTAGCAATCAGCCCCAGCATTTT.

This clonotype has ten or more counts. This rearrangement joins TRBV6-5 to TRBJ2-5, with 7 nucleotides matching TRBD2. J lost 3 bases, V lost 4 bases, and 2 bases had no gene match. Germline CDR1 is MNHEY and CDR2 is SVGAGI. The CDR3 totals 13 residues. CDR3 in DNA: TGTGCCAGCAGTTCCCTAGCGGAAGAGACCCAGTACTTC. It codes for CASSSLAEETQYF.

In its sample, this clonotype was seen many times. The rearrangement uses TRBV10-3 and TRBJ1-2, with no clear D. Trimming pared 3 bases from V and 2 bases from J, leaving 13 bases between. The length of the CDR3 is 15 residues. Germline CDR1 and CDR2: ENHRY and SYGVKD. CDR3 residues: CAISDYTPENYGYTF. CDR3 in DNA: TGTGCCATCAGTGACTACACCCCCGAAAACTATGGCTACACCTTC.

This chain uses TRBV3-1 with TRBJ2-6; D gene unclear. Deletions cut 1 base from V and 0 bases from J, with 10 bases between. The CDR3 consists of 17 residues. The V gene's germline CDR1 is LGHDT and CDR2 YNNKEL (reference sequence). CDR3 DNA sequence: TGTGCCAGCAGCCAAGTGGGCAGCCACTCTGGGGCCAACGTCCTGACTTTC. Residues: CASSQVGSHSGANVLTF.